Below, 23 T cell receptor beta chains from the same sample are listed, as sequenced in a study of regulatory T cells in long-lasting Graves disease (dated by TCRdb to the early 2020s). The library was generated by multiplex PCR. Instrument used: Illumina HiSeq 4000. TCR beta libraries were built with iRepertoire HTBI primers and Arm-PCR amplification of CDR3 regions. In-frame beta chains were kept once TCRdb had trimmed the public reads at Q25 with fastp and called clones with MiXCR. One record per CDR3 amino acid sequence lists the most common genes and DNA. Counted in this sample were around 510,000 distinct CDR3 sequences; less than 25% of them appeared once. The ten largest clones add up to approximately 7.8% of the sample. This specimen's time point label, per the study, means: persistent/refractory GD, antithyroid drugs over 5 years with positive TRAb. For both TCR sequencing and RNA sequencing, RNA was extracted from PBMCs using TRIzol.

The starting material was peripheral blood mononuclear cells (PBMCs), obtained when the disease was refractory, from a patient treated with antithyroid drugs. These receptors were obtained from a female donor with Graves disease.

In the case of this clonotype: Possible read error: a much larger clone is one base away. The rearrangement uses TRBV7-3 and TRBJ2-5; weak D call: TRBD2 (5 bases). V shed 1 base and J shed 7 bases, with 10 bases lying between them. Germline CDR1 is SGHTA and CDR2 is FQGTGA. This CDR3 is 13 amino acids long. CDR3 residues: CASSLNVGGTQYF. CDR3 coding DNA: TGTGCCAGCAGCTTAAACGTAGGAGGGACCCAGTACTTC.

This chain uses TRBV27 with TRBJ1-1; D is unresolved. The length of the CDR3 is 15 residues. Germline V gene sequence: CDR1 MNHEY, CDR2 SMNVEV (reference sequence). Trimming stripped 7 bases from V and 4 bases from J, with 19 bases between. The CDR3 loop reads CASTLGAGVGTEAFF. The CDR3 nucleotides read TGTGCCAGCACCCTCGGAGCGGGTGTCGGCACTGAAGCTTTCTTT.

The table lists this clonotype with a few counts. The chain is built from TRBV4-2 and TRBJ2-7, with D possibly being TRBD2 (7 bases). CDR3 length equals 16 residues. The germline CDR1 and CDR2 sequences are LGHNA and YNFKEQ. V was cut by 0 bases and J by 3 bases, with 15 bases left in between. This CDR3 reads CASSQDPGGADYEQYF. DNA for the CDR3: TGTGCCAGCAGCCAAGATCCGGGGGGCGCCGACTACGAGCAGTACTTC.

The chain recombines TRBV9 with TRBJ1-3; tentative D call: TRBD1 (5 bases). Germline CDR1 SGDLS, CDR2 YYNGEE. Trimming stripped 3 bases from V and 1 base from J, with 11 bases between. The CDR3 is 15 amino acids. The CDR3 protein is CASSADGGSGNTIYF. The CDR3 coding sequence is TGTGCCAGCAGCGCCGACGGGGGATCTGGAAACACCATATATTTT.

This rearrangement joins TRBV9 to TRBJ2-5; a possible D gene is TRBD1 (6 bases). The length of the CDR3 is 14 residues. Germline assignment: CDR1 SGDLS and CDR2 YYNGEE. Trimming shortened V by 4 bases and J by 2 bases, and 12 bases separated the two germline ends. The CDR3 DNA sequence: TGTGCCAGCAGCAGGGGGAACACTCAAGAGACCCAGTACTTC. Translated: CASSRGNTQETQYF.

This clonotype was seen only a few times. For the CDR3, the DNA is TGTGCCATCAGTGAGTCGACGAGACCCGGAGAGACCCAGTACTTC. It translates to CAISESTRPGETQYF. This chain uses TRBV10-3 with TRBJ2-5; D gene uncertain. Germline V gene sequence: CDR1 ENHRY, CDR2 SYGVKD. The V and J ends lost 0 bases and 4 bases respectively, with 12 bases between them. The CDR3 has 15 residues.

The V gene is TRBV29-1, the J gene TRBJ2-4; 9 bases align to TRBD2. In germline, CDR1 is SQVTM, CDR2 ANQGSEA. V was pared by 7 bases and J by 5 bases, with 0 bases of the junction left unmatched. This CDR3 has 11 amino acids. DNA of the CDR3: TGCAGCGGGACTAGCGAAAACATTCAGTACTTC. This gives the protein CSGTSENIQYF.

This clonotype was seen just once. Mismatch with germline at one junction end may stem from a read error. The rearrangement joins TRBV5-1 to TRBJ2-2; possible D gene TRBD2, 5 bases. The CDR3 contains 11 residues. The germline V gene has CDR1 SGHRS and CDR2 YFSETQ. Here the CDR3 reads CASSFTGELLF. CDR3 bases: TGCGCCAGCAGCTTCACCGGGGAGCTGCTTTTT.

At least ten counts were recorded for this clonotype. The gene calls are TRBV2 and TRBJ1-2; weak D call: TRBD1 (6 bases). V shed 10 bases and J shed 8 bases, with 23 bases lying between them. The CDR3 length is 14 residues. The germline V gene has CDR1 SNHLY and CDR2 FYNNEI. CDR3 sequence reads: CATKPSLQGWGYTF. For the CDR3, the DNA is TGTGCCACCAAACCTTCCTTACAGGGTTGGGGCTACACCTTC.

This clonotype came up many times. The CDR3 DNA is TGTGCCACCAGGGGAATACGCGGAACGAACACCGGGGAGCTGTTTTTT. It codes for CATRGIRGTNTGELFF. V is TRBV24-1 and J is TRBJ2-2; D uncertain. Trimming pared 7 bases from V and 0 bases from J, leaving 14 bases between. The CDR3 runs 16 residues. Germline CDR1 is KGHDR and CDR2 is SFDVKD.

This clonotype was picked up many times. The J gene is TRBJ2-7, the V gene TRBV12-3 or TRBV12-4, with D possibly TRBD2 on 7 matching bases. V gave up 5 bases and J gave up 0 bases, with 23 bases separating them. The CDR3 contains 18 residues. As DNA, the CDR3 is TGTGCCAGCAGTCCAACCAAGGAGGGGGGGACCCACTCCTACGAGCAGTACTTC. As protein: CASSPTKEGGTHSYEQYF.

As DNA, the CDR3 is TGCAGTGCTAGAGATGAGGACAGTTTTAGCAATCAGCCCCAGCATTTT. It yields the protein CSARDEDSFSNQPQHF. The chain employs TRBV20-1 and TRBJ1-5, with a possible D match to TRBD1 (6 bases). This CDR3 contains 16 residues. V was shortened by 0 bases and J by 0 bases, with 12 bases between the two germline ends. The germline gives CDR1 DFQATT, CDR2 SNEGSKA (reference sequence).

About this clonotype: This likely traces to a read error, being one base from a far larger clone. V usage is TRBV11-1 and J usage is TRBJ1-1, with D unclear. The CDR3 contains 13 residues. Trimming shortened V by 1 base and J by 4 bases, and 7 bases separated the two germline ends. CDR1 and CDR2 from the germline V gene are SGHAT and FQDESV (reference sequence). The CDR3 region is CASSLGVFTEAFF. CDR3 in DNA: TGTGCCAGCAGCTTAGGGGTTTTCACTGAAGCTTTCTTT.

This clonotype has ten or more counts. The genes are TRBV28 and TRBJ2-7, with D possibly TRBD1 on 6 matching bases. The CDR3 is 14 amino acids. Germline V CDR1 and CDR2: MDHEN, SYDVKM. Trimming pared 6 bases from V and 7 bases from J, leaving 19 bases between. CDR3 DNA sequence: TGTGCCAGCAGACCCTTAAGGACAGTAGAGGAGCAGTACTTC. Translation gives CASRPLRTVEEQYF.

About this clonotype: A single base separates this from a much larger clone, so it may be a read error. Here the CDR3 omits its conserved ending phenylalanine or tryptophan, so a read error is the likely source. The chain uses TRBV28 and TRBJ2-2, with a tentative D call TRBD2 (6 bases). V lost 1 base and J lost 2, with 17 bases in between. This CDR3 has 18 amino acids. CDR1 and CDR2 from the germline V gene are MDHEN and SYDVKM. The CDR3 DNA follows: TGTGCCAGCAGTTTATTGACGGGAGCCTGGGTAAACACCGGGGAGCTGTTTTCT. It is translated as CASSLLTGAWVNTGELFS.

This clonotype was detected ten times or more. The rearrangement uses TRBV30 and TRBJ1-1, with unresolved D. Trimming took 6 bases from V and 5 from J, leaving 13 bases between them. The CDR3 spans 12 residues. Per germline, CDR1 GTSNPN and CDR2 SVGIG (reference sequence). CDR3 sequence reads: CACLGNWTEAFF. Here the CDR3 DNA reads TGTGCCTGCTTGGGGAATTGGACTGAAGCTTTCTTT.

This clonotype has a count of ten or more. DNA of the CDR3: TGTGCCAGCAGCTTAGGTTCTGGATACTCCTACGAGCAGTACTTC. It specifies CASSLGSGYSYEQYF. This chain links TRBV11-2 with TRBJ2-7; D not resolved. Germline loops: CDR1 SGHAT, CDR2 FQNNGV. Trimming removed 1 base from V and 0 bases from J, with 10 bases in between. The CDR3 extends over 15 amino acids.

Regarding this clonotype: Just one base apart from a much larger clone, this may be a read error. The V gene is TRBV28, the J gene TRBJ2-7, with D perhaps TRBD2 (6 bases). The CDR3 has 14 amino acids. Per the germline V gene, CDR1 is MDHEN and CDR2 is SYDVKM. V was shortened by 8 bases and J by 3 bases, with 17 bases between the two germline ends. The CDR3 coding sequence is TGTGCCAGCCGTCCAATGGGGGGAAGCTACGAGCAGTACTTC. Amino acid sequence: CASRPMGGSYEQYF.

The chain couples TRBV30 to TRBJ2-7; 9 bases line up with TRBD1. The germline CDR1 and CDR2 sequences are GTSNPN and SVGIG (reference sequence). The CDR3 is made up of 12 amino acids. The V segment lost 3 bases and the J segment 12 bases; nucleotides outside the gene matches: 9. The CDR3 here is CAWSAGQGQGYF. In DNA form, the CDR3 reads TGTGCCTGGAGCGCCGGACAGGGGCAGGGGTACTTC.

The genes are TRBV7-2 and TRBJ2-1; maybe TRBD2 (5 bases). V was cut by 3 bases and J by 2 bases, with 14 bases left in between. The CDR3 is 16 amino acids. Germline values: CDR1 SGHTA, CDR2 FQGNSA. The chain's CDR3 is CASSLMRGSTYNEQFF. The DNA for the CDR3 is TGTGCCAGCAGCTTGATGAGAGGGTCAACCTACAATGAGCAGTTCTTC.

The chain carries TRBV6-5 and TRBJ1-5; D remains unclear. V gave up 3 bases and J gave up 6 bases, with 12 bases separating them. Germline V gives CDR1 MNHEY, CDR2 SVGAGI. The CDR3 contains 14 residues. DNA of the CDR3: TGTGCCAGCAGTTATTTGGGGATCAGTCAGCCCCAGCATTTT. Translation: CASSYLGISQPQHF.

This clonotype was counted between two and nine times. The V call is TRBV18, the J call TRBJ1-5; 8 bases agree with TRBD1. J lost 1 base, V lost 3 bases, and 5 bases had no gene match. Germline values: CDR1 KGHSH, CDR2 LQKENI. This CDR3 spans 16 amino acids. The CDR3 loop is CASSPPDRGSNQPQHF. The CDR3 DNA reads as TGTGCCAGCTCACCTCCTGACAGGGGCAGCAATCAGCCCCAGCATTTT.

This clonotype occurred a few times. This chain's CDR3 is CASNTGSGELFF. CDR3 bases: TGTGCCAGCAATACAGGGAGTGGGGAGCTGTTTTTT. The rearrangement joins TRBV28 to TRBJ2-2; tentative D call: TRBD1 (6 bases). This CDR3 is 12 amino acids long. Germline CDR1 reads MDHEN; CDR2 reads SYDVKM. V was cut by 7 bases and J by 8 bases, with 11 bases left in between.